The 2 T cell receptor beta chains in this list originate from one sample, sequenced in a study of T cell responses to AZD1222 COVID-19 vaccine. Produced via immunoSEQ multiplex PCR; TCRdb's table is partial and in-frame only. The sample consists of around 120,000 clones, over 85% of them appearing once. The source material was peripheral blood, sampled 28 days after the second AZD1222 dose. Source of these receptors: an adult who received the AZD1222 COVID-19 vaccine.

This clone appeared once. This chain links TRBV18 with TRBJ2-5; 9 positions agree with TRBD2. The J segment lost 5 bases and the V segment lost 3 bases, leaving 13 bases of the junction unmatched. Germline V CDR1 and CDR2: KGHSH, LQKENI. CDR3 length: 17 amino acids. This chain's CDR3 is CASSPSRSSGSEETQYF. The DNA for the CDR3 is TGTGCCAGCTCACCTTCTAGGAGTAGCGGGAGTGAGGAGACCCAGTACTTC.

This chain uses TRBV19 with TRBJ1-3, with no clear D. The ends were cut back, 10 bases at V and 0 bases at J, with 19 bases in the middle. The CDR3 covers 16 residues. Per germline, CDR1 LNHDA and CDR2 SQIVND (reference sequence). CDR3 amino acids: CATSPLDGSSGNTIYF. The CDR3, as DNA: TGTGCCACCTCCCCCCTGGACGGAAGCTCTGGAAACACCATATATTTT.